This TCR beta chain was recorded in a study of T cells in Graves' hyperthyroidism and ophthalmopathy. It was RNA transcripts that yielded the amplified TCR beta CDR3 regions. The TCR CDR3 was amplified in a first-round RT-PCR using the HTBI primer set. In TCRdb, the multiplex PCR reads were re-called with MiXCR into one record per CDR3 protein. Of a few hundred thousand distinct CDR3 sequences in the sample, approximately 16% are singletons; the top ten hold under 3.5%. Germline-derived CDR1 and CDR2 are SEHNR and FQNEAQ (reference sequence). V trimming: 10 bases; J trimming: 5 bases; junction bases outside the gene matches: 16. This CDR3 is built from 15 residues.

The TCR comes from a woman aged 40 to 50 with Graves' ophthalmopathy. The source material was blood. The V gene is TRBV7-9, the J gene TRBJ1-1; 7 bases are shared with TRBD1. CDR3 DNA: TGTGCCATAGGTAGGCAGGGGGTTACGTGGACTGAAGCTTTCTTT. It translates to CAIGRQGVTWTEAFF.